This entry concerns a single T cell receptor (beta chain). It was during active infection that Seattle patients were enrolled and then longitudinally followed. The data are from a study of blood T cell repertoires in COVID-19. Study-wide background: Sites across the United States, Italy and Spain contributed samples from acute and convalescent COVID-19. Sample material is recorded as cDNA or gDNA derived from T cells, B-cell-depleted T cells, or PBMCs.

Methods used by the authors: Estimation of nucleated cell counts was performed using reference gene primer amplification. Generated by immunoSEQ multiplex PCR, the TCRdb table keeps only in-frame clones and is missing some. Clonal size and the V and J genes are those of that table, whereas D and trimming came from the DNA. The table records about 420,000 clones, roughly 90% of them present only once. The germline V gene has CDR1 DFQATT and CDR2 SNEGSKA (reference sequence). V lost 3 bases to trimming and J lost 3 bases; unmatched junction nucleotides: 9. The CDR3 covers 16 residues. The source material was peripheral blood. The sequence came from a man younger than 35 with COVID-19, enrolled during active disease. The rearrangement joins TRBV20-1 to TRBJ2-2; TRBD2 matches at 8 bases. CDR3 residues: CSASPAGTRYTGELFF. CDR3 sequence (DNA): TGCAGTGCTAGTCCCGCCGGGACTAGATACACCGGGGAGCTGTTTTTT.